The T cell receptor (beta chain) under discussion was sequenced for a study of blood T cell repertoires in COVID-19. About the study: The analysed material was cDNA or gDNA that came from T cells, B-cell-depleted T cells, or PBMCs.

Trimming took 3 bases from V and 8 from J, leaving 14 bases between them. From germline, CDR1 is ENHRY and CDR2 SYGVKD. The CDR3 totals 14 residues. The authors' processing: Amplification from reference gene primers served as the basis for estimated nucleated cell counts. Generated by immunoSEQ multiplex PCR, the TCRdb table keeps only in-frame clones and is missing some. The V and J calls and clone size come from that table; D and trimming were worked out from the DNA. The sample has about 250,000 clones, over 75% seen once. Patients of the Seattle cohort, enrolled during active infection, were followed longitudinally.

The chain uses TRBV10-3 and TRBJ2-1; the D is unclear. This receptor was obtained from a man aged 50-59 years with COVID-19, enrolled during active disease. Sequenced: peripheral blood. This chain's CDR3 is CAISDRTVPYEQFF. CDR3 DNA: TGTGCCATCAGTGACCGAACAGTTCCGTATGAGCAGTTCTTC.